This is a list of T cell receptor beta chains from one sample in a study of tumor-infiltrating lymphocytes in primary liver carcinoma. TCRdb independently ran MiXCR on the multiplex PCR reads; one entry per CDR3 protein. Among about 180,000 distinct CDR3 sequences, about 60% were seen once, and the ten largest hold 72%. The specimen sequenced was peripheral blood. The receptors were gathered from a man aged 35 to 55 with primary liver carcinoma and hepatitis B virus infection. Both conserved end residues are part of each CDR3. The order of the fields is J gene, clone size, D gene, V gene, CDR3 DNA, CDR3 protein. A D gene is named only where the DNA matches it firmly. A row's size may be missing; if present it is once, few, many or a size class.

TRBJ2-3,-,TRBD1,TRBV6-2/TRBV6-3,TGTGCCAGCAGTTACGAGGACAGGGCCCTATCCACAGATACGCAGTATTTT,CASSYEDRALSTDTQYF
TRBJ1-5,-,-,TRBV12-3/TRBV12-4,TGTGCCAGCAGTTTAATAGTGGAAGGGCCCCAGCATTTT,CASSLIVEGPQHF
TRBJ2-7,-,TRBD2,TRBV12-3/TRBV12-4,TGTGCCAGCAGCCTGGGACTAGCGGGAGGCTCTTCCTACGAGCAGTACTTC,CASSLGLAGGSSYEQYF
TRBJ2-7,-,-,TRBV12-3/TRBV12-4,TGTGCCAGCAGTTTGGCCGGGTCCACCTACGAGCGATACTTC,CASSLAGSTYERYF
TRBJ2-1,few,-,TRBV10-3,TGTGCCATCAGTGATAGCCAGGGCTCCTACAATGAGCAGTTCTTC,CAISDSQGSYNEQFF
TRBJ2-7,many,-,TRBV11-2,TGTGCCAGCAGCTTAGCCCGGGACCGAATAGGGCACGAGCAGTACTTC,CASSLARDRIGHEQYF
TRBJ1-1,-,-,TRBV29-1,TGCAGCGTGACCACCCCCAGGGACCCCGGGCCTGAAGCTTTCTTT,CSVTTPRDPGPEAFF
TRBJ2-3,-,-,TRBV6-6,TGTGCCAGCAGTGAGGACAGTCTGGAATCAGATACGCAGTATTTT,CASSEDSLESDTQYF
TRBJ1-2,once,-,TRBV10-3,TGTGCCATCACCGAGGACACCAGCTATGGCTACACCTTC,CAITEDTSYGYTF
TRBJ2-1,-,TRBD2,TRBV7-3,TGTGCCTGCAGCCTAGCGGGAGGCTCCTACAATGAGCAGTTCTTC,CACSLAGGSYNEQFF
TRBJ2-1,many,TRBD2,TRBV5-1,TGCGCCAGCAGCGAGACTAGCGGGAGTGTGTATGAGCAGTTCTTC,CASSETSGSVYEQFF
TRBJ2-6,once,-,TRBV7-3,TGTGCCAGCAGCTTAAACGCTCCCAGCTCTGGGGCCAACGTCCTGACTTTC,CASSLNAPSSGANVLTF
TRBJ2-7,-,-,TRBV11-2,TGTGCCAGCACGTCTACTCGAAAAGGCAGGGGGGGATCCTACGAGCAGTACTTC,CASTSTRKGRGGSYEQYF
TRBJ2-7,-,TRBD1,TRBV29-1,TGCAGCGTTTACAGGGGTTCGGACGAGCAGTACTTC,CSVYRGSDEQYF
TRBJ1-2,-,-,TRBV6-5,TGTGCCGGCAGTACTAGTTATGGCTACACCTTC,CAGSTSYGYTF
TRBJ2-4,few,-,TRBV30,TGTGCCTGGAGTCCTGGCCATTCCAAAAACATTCAGTACTTC,CAWSPGHSKNIQYF
TRBJ2-3,few,-,TRBV4-1,TGCGCCAGCAGCGGCAGTAGCGGATTCACAGATACGCAGTATTTT,CASSGSSGFTDTQYF
TRBJ2-5,-,TRBD2,TRBV5-4,TGTGCCAGCAGCTTTCCGCGGGAGGGCCCTGAGACCCAGTACTTC,CASSFPREGPETQYF
TRBJ2-2,few,-,TRBV6-1,TGTGCCAGCAGTCGAAGAACCGGGGAGCTGTTTTTT,CASSRRTGELFF
TRBJ1-1,-,-,TRBV29-1,TGCGGCGGCTCCGGGATAGGGGTTACTGAAGCTTTCTTT,CGGSGIGVTEAFF
TRBJ2-1,few,-,TRBV7-9,TGTGCCAGCAGCTCGGACACCCGGAACAATGAGCAGTTCTTC,CASSSDTRNNEQFF
TRBJ1-6,once,-,TRBV6-5,TGTGCCAGCAGTTACAGGGGAGGCAACTCCTATAATTCACCCCTCCACTTT,CASSYRGGNSYNSPLHF
TRBJ2-1,-,-,TRBV12-3/TRBV12-4,TGTGCCAGCGGGCCCCCCGCAGCGCGCTCCTACGAGCAGTTCTTC,CASGPPAARSYEQFF
TRBJ2-1,once,TRBD2,TRBV5-1,TGCACCAGCAGCTTGGGAGGACTAGCGGCCTACAATGAGCAGTTCTTC,CTSSLGGLAAYNEQFF
TRBJ1-1,many,-,TRBV11-1,TGTGCCAGCAGCATCAGTGTTACTGAAGCTTTCTTT,CASSISVTEAFF
TRBJ2-5,-,-,TRBV5-1,TGTGCCAGCAGGCTCAGCCGAGAAGAGACCAAGTACTTC,CASRLSREETKYF
TRBJ2-7,-,-,TRBV11-2,TGTGCCAGCAGCTCCTCGAAAAGGATCTACGAGCAGTACTTC,CASSSSKRIYEQYF
TRBJ2-7,-,-,TRBV30,TGTGCCTGGAGTGTCAGGGATCCTCCCTGCGAGCAGTACTTC,CAWSVRDPPCEQYF
TRBJ2-7,-,TRBD2,TRBV30,TGTGCCTGGAGTGTAGGAGGCGGGGGTACCTACGAGCAGTACTTC,CAWSVGGGGTYEQYF
TRBJ1-2,-,-,TRBV5-6,TGTGCCAGCAGATTGCAGGGCTATGGCTACACCTTC,CASRLQGYGYTF
TRBJ2-1,many,TRBD2,TRBV11-1,TGTGCCAGCAGCTTCCGGGACTACCTTGGGAATGAGCAGTTCTTC,CASSFRDYLGNEQFF
TRBJ2-1,many,-,TRBV4-2,TGTGCCAGCAGCCAAGAACCAGAGGGAAGTGAGCAGTTCTTC,CASSQEPEGSEQFF
TRBJ2-7,-,-,TRBV19,TGTGCCAGTAGCGGAGGGAGAGACGGGTTAGAGCAGTACTTC,CASSGGRDGLEQYF
TRBJ2-7,many,TRBD2,TRBV29-1,TGCAGCGTTCGACTAGCGGGAGGGGTCTACGAGCAGTACTTC,CSVRLAGGVYEQYF
TRBJ2-1,few,-,TRBV6-1,TGTGCCAGCAGTGAATCAGAGGGAGCCAATGAGCAGTTCTTC,CASSESEGANEQFF
TRBJ1-1,-,-,TRBV6-2/TRBV6-3,TGTGCCAGTACTCGGGGAGGGGCTACTGAAGCTTTCTTT,CASTRGGATEAFF
TRBJ2-7,-,TRBD2,TRBV6-1,TGTGCCAGCATCAGGACTAGCGGGAATTGGAAGCAGTACTTC,CASIRTSGNWKQYF
TRBJ1-2,few,TRBD1,TRBV29-1,TGCAGCGTGCGAGCCGGGACAGGGAACTATAGCTACACCTTC,CSVRAGTGNYSYTF
TRBJ1-5,few,-,TRBV11-2,TGTGTCAGCAGCTTGTCCGGGTACAATCAGCCCCAACATTTT,CVSSLSGYNQPQHF
TRBJ2-7,few,-,TRBV6-1,TGTGCCAGCAGTGAAGACCCTGTACCTACCTACGAGCAGTACTTC,CASSEDPVPTYEQYF
TRBJ2-1,many,TRBD2,TRBV12-3/TRBV12-4,TGTGCCAGCAGCCCCTTAGCGGGAGGTGGAAATGAGCAGTTCTTC,CASSPLAGGGNEQFF
TRBJ2-1,-,-,TRBV11-1,TGTGCCAGCAGCTTACTAGCGTACAATGCGCAGTTCTTC,CASSLLAYNAQFF
TRBJ1-4,once,-,TRBV5-1,TGCGCCAGCAGCTTGGAAGGGCAGGGTACGGAAAAACTGTTTTTT,CASSLEGQGTEKLFF
TRBJ2-7,-,-,TRBV4-1,TGCGCCAGCAGCCAACCTACTAGTAACCTCCCCTACGAGCAGTACTTC,CASSQPTSNLPYEQYF
TRBJ2-2,few,-,TRBV5-6,TGTGCCAGCAGCTTGGCTCCGCTTGGGGCCGGGGAGCTGTTTTTT,CASSLAPLGAGELFF
TRBJ1-4,-,-,TRBV29-1,TGCAGCGTTGAAGTTCCCGTACAGCTTAATGAAAAACTGTTTTTT,CSVEVPVQLNEKLFF
TRBJ2-5,-,TRBD2,TRBV11-2,TGTGCCAACAGCCCGGCTAGCGGGAGGGTCATAAAGACCCAGTACTTC,CANSPASGRVIKTQYF
TRBJ2-2,-,-,TRBV5-1,TGCGCCAGCAGCTTGTGGGGCACCGGGGAGCTGTTTTTT,CASSLWGTGELFF
TRBJ2-7,-,-,TRBV7-9,TGTGCCAGCAGCCTCCCATTACAGGGTTCAGGGCAGTACTTC,CASSLPLQGSGQYF
TRBJ1-4,-,TRBD1,TRBV28,TGTGCCACCACGGACAGGGTTAATGAAAAACTGTTTTTT,CATTDRVNEKLFF
TRBJ2-1,-,-,TRBV5-1,TGCGCCAGCAGCTTGGAACTCAACAATGGGCAGTTCTTC,CASSLELNNGQFF
TRBJ2-1,few,-,TRBV10-3,TGTGCCACCTCCGGGGAGACGTTGCACAATGAGCAGTTCTTC,CATSGETLHNEQFF
TRBJ1-2,many,-,TRBV11-1,TGTGCCAGCAGTCTCTCGGGCAACTATGGCTACACCTTC,CASSLSGNYGYTF
TRBJ2-2,-,-,TRBV12-3/TRBV12-4,TGTGCCAGCACCATCCGAGGGGCGAACACCGGGGAGCTGTTTTTT,CASTIRGANTGELFF
TRBJ1-5,once,-,TRBV7-8,TGTACCAGCAGCTTAGCGAGGTCGGCTAGCGGTGACACAGATACGCAGCATTTT,CTSSLARSASGDTDTQHF
TRBJ2-4,-,-,TRBV5-4,TGTGCCAGCAGCTCTTCCATGGCCAAAAACATTCAGTACTTC,CASSSSMAKNIQYF